This T cell receptor (beta chain) derives from a study of shared clonotypes between healthy human individuals. Assay used: immunoSEQ multiplex PCR; TCRdb lists only in-frame clones, some missing. This sample has some 740,000 clones, with around 92% found just once. The naive CD8 population came from CD45RO-negative cells selected for CCR7, without terminally differentiated effector memory CD45RA+ cells. The CDR3 has 15 residues. What was sequenced was naive CD8+ T cells sorted from blood. The TCR sequence derives from a man under 40 in good health. The gene calls are TRBV21-1 and TRBJ2-7; the table's D call, TRBD2, was not checked against the DNA. TRBV21-1 is given as a pseudogene. The CDR3 protein is CASWTSGRVAYEQYF. CDR3 coding DNA: TGTGCCAGCTGGACTAGCGGGAGGGTAGCCTACGAGCAGTACTTC.